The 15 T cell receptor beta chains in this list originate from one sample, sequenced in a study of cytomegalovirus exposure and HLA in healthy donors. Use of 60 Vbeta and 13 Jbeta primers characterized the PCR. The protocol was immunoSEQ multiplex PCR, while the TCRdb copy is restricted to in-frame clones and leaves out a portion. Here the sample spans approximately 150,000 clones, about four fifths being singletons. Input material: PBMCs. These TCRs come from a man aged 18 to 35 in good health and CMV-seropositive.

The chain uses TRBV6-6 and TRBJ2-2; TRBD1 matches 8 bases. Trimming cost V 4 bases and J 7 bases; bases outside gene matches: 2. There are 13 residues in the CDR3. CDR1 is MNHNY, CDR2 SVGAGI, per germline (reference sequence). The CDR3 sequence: CASSSTGDGELFF. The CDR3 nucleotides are TGTGCCAGCAGTTCGACAGGGGACGGGGAGCTGTTTTTT.

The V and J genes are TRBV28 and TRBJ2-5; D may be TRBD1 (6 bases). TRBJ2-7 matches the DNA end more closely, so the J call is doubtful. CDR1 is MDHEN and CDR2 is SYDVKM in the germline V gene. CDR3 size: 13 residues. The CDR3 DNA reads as TGTGCCAGCAGGGTGACAGGTTCCTACGAGCAGTACTTC. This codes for CASRVTGSYEQYF.

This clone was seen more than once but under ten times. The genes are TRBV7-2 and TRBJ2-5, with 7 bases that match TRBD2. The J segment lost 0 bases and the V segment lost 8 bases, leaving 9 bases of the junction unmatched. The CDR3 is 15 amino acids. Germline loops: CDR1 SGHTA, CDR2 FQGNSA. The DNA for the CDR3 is TGTGCCAGCGGAGGTCTAGCGGCCAACCAAGAGACCCAGTACTTC. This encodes CASGGLAANQETQYF.

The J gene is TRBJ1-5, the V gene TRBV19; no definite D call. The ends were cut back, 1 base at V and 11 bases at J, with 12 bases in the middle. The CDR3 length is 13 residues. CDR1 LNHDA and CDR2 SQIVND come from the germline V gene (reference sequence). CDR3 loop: CASSIVDGVAQHF. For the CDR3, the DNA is TGTGCCAGTAGTATAGTTGACGGGGTTGCCCAGCATTTT.

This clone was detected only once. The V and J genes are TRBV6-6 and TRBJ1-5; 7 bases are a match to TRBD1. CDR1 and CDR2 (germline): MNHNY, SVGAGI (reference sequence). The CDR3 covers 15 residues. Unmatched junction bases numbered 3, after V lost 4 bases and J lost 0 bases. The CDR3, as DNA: TGTGCCAGCAGTTTTCGACAGGGTAGCAATCAGCCCCAGCATTTT. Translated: CASSFRQGSNQPQHF.

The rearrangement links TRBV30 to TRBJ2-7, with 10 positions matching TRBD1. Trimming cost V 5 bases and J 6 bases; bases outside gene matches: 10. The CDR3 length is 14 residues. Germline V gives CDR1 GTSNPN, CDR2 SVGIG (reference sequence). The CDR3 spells CAWGTGTGDSEQYF. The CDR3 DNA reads TGTGCCTGGGGAACCGGGACAGGGGACTCCGAGCAGTACTTC.

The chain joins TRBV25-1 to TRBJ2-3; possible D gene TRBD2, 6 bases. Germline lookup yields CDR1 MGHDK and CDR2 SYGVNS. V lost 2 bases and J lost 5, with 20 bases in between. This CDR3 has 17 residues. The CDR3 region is CASSELTVGGAQDTQYF. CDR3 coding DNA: TGTGCCAGCAGTGAACTAACTGTTGGCGGGGCACAAGATACGCAGTATTTT.

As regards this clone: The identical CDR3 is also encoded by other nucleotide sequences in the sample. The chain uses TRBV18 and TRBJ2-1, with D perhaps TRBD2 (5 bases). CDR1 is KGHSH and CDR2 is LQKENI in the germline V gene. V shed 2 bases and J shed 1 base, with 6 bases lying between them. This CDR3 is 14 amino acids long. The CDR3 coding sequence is TGTGCCAGCTCACCAGCGGGTTCCTACAATGAGCAGTTCTTC. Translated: CASSPAGSYNEQFF.

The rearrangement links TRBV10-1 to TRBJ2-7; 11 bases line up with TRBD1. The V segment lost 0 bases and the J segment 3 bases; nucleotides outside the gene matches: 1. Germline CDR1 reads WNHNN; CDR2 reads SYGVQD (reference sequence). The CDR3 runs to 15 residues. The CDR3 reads CASSESGTGGYEQYF. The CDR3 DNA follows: TGCGCCAGCAGTGAGTCAGGGACAGGGGGCTACGAGCAGTACTTC.

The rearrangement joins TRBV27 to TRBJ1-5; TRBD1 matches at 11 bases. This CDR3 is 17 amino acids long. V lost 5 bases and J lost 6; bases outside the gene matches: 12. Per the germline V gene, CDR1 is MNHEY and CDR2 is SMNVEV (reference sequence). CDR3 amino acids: CASSVRVGTGGSQPQHF. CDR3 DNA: TGTGCCAGCAGTGTCCGGGTGGGGACAGGGGGAAGTCAGCCCCAGCATTTT.

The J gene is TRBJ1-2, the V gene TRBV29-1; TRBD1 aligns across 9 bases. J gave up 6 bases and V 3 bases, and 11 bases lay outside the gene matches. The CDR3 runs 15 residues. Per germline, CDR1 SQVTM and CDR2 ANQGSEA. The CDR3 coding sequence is TGCAGCGTTGATAGAACCGGGACAGGGACGGATGGCTACACCTTC. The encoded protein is CSVDRTGTGTDGYTF.

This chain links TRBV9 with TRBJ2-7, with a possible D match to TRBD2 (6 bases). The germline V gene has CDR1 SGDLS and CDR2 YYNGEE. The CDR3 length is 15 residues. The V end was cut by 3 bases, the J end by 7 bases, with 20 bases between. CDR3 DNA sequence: TGTGCCAGCAGCGAAGGGAGTGTGGCGGAGGGGGAGCAGTACTTC. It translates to CASSEGSVAEGEQYF.

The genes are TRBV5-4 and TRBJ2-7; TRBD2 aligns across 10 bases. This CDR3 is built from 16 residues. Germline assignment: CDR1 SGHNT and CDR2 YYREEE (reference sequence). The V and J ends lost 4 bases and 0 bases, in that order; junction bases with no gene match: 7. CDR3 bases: TGTGCCAGCAGCCTTCTAGGGACTAGCGCCTCCTACGAGCAGTACTTC. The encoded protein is CASSLLGTSASYEQYF.

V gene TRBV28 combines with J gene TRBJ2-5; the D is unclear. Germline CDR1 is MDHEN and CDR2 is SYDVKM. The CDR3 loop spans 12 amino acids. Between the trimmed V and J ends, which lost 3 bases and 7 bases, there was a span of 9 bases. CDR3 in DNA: TGTGCCAGCAGTTTCCTGAGAGGGACCCAGTACTTC. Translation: CASSFLRGTQYF.

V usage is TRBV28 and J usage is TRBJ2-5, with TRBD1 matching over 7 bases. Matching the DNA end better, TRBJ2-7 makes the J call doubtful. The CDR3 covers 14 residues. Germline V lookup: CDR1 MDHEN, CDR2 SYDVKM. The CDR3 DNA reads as TGTGCCAGCAGTTACAGGGGCATTAGCTACGAGCAGTACTTC. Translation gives CASSYRGISYEQYF.